The 8 T cell receptor beta chains below were found in one sample sequenced in a study of OX40 agonist ivuxolimab in advanced cancers. Assay used: immunoSEQ multiplex PCR; TCRdb lists only in-frame clones, some missing. In the table there are over 65,000 clones, 84% of which are singletons. This material consisted of CD4+ or CD8+ T cells sorted from blood, taken in a trial of the OX40 agonist ivuxolimab. Receptor source: an adult with an advanced solid tumor such as melanoma, head and neck, liver or kidney cancer.

The V gene is TRBV7-2, the J gene TRBJ2-7; a weak D match, TRBD1 (6 bases). The CDR3 totals 14 residues. Germline V gene data show CDR1 as SGHTA and CDR2 as FQGNSA. V gave up 1 base and J gave up 3 bases, with 10 bases separating them. CDR3 loop: CASSLGTEDYEQYF. In nucleotides, the CDR3 is TGTGCCAGCAGCTTAGGGACAGAAGACTACGAGCAGTACTTC.

This clone showed up just once. The rearrangement uses TRBV5-1 and TRBJ2-3, with a tentative D call TRBD2 (6 bases). This CDR3 has 15 residues. CDR1 and CDR2 (germline): SGHRS, YFSETQ. V was shortened by 3 bases and J by 0 bases, with 11 bases between the two germline ends. The CDR3 is CASSSYAGSTDTQYF. In DNA form, the CDR3 reads TGCGCCAGCAGCTCATATGCGGGGAGCACAGATACGCAGTATTTT.

DNA of the CDR3: TGTGCCAGCAGCTTCGACAGGGGACAGCCCCAGCATTTT. This translates into CASSFDRGQPQHF. This chain connects TRBV5-8 to TRBJ1-5, with 8 bases aligning to TRBD1. The V gene's germline CDR1 is SGHTS and CDR2 YDEGEE. This CDR3 spans 13 amino acids. The ends lost 2 bases at V and 7 bases at J; junction bases unmatched: 2.

The chain joins TRBV28 to TRBJ1-1; D unresolved. The V end was cut by 1 base, the J end by 1 base, with 10 bases between. The length of the CDR3 is 15 residues. CDR1 and CDR2 (germline): MDHEN, SYDVKM. The chain's CDR3 is CASSLSRRRNTEAFF. The CDR3 DNA sequence: TGTGCCAGCAGTTTATCCCGAAGAAGGAACACTGAAGCTTTCTTT.

J is TRBJ2-5 and V is TRBV6-1, with 7 nucleotides matching TRBD1. CDR1 and CDR2 from the germline V gene are MNHNS and SASEGT. With 4 bases clipped from V and 3 bases from J, the junction kept 8 bases outside the gene matches. This CDR3 has 15 residues. The chain's CDR3 is CASSGSGTAEETQYF. CDR3 sequence (DNA): TGTGCCAGCAGTGGGTCCGGGACAGCCGAAGAGACCCAGTACTTC.

This clone was recorded only once. The chain joins TRBV15 to TRBJ2-4; TRBD2 matches 13 bases. Germline lookup yields CDR1 LNHNV and CDR2 YYDKDF (reference sequence). This CDR3 is 19 amino acids long. Losses at the gene ends were 0 bases for V and 6 bases for J; bases not matched to a gene: 11. CDR3: CATSRDGGRGTSGVNIQYF. CDR3 nucleotide sequence: TGTGCCACCAGCAGAGATGGAGGAAGAGGGACTAGCGGGGTAAACATTCAGTACTTC.

V is TRBV15 and J is TRBJ2-3; TRBD1 aligns across 8 bases. The length of the CDR3 is 15 residues. The junction had 10 bases not matched to a gene; V was cut back by 5 bases and J by 6 bases. Germline loops: CDR1 LNHNV, CDR2 YYDKDF (reference sequence). Written as DNA, the CDR3 is TGTGCCACCAGCCCAGGGGCAGGGGGCTACGATACGCAGTATTTT. It encodes CATSPGAGGYDTQYF. Together with reference TRBV15 and TRBJ2-3, the CDR3 gives the full variable domain: DAMVIQNPRYQVTQFGKPVTLSCSQTLNHNVMYWYQQKSSQAPKLLFHYYDKDFNNEADTPDNFQSRRPNTSFCFLDIRSPGLGDTAMYLCATSPGAGGYDTQYFGPGTRLTVL.

V usage is TRBV7-9 and J usage is TRBJ1-4; D ambiguous. V shed 1 base and J shed 2 bases, with 11 bases lying between them. Germline V gene lookup returns CDR1 SEHNR and CDR2 FQNEAQ (reference sequence). The CDR3 consists of 16 residues. CDR3 residues: CASSLGASPTNEKLFF. The CDR3 nucleotides read TGTGCCAGCAGCTTAGGGGCAAGCCCTACTAATGAAAAACTGTTTTTT.